This T cell receptor (beta chain) was sequenced during a study of control samples from healthy donors and cancer patients. Measured with immunoSEQ multiplex PCR; TCRdb has only the in-frame clones, and not every one. The sample carries 40,000 to 60,000 clones, about nine tenths recorded once. This clone came up once. V was trimmed by 8 bases and J by 6 bases, leaving 15 bases between them. There are 13 residues in the CDR3. The clonotype comes from a man between 45 and 60 years old with head and neck cancer. Sequences were obtained from PBMCs. The chain links TRBV12-3 or TRBV12-4 to TRBJ2-3; TRBD1 might be the D (5 bases). The CDR3 is CASRRVGRDTQYF. The DNA for the CDR3 is TGTGCCAGCCGCAGGGTAGGCCGCGATACGCAGTATTTT.